The clone carrying this T cell receptor beta chain appeared many times. Its antigen is not identified. The germline V gene has CDR1 DFQATT and CDR2 SNEGSKA (reference sequence). The V end lost 0 bases, the J end lost 7 bases, and 10 bases lay between the germline ends. This CDR3 is built from 13 residues. This specimen comes from a study of CD8+CD57+ T cells in acquired aplastic anemia. For the study at large: Sorted CD4+ and CD8+ cells yielded approximately 3.4 ug of DNA on average.

CDR3 and TCR beta VDJ profiling relied on a genomic DNA template. MiXCR was run by TCRdb on the reads, yielding one entry per CDR3 protein. In the table there are hundreds of thousands of distinct CDR3 sequences, more than 40% of which are singletons. Study-wide results and caveats: Overlap between patients and controls comprised about 28 CD8+ CDR3 sequences.

Patients sequenced had flow cytometry evidence of CD8+CD57+ cell expansion. The genes are TRBV20-1 and TRBJ1-5; D is unclear. This sequence was found in a human donor with aplastic anemia. The sequencing sample was made of sorted CD4+, CD8+, or CD8+CD57+ T cells (not recorded which) from PBMCs. The CDR3 nucleotides are TGCAGTGCTAGAGAAGAGGGTAGGCAGCCCCAGCATTTT. Translating it yields CSAREEGRQPQHF.